This TCR beta chain originates from a study of human T cells and chemical hapten exposure. Study summary: The patient population, which was mostly female, had alopecia areata, totalis or universalis. Study findings and constraints: Because all patients had alopecia, their immune responses might differ from healthy ones. Unchanged with DPC sensitization were TCRs above 1 in 1000 frequency.

This clonotype showed up just a few times. The target antigen is unknown. Time point in this sample: patch test 1, 2 weeks after DPC sensitization. Regarding treatment: therapeutic diphenylcyclopropenone sensitization with weekly scalp DPC. TCRdb called the RACE reads again in MiXCR, with one record for every CDR3 protein. In the table there are about 360,000 distinct CDR3 sequences, roughly 6.9% of which are singletons. The specimen was whole blood, collected in connection with sensitization to the hapten diphenylcyclopropenone (DPC). This clonotype originated in a woman under 30 with alopecia areata. Some clones in this sample may be carry-over from other donors' samples.

The CDR3 loop is CASSQDRWLAGITDTQYF. CDR3 nucleotides: TGTGCCAGCAGCCAAGATCGGTGGCTAGCGGGGATCACAGATACGCAGTATTTT. The chain is built from TRBV3-1 and TRBJ2-3; TRBD2 matches 9 bases. V shed 0 bases and J 2 bases; nucleotides not matched to a gene: 9. From germline, CDR1 is LGHDT and CDR2 YNNKEL (reference sequence). There are 18 residues in the CDR3.